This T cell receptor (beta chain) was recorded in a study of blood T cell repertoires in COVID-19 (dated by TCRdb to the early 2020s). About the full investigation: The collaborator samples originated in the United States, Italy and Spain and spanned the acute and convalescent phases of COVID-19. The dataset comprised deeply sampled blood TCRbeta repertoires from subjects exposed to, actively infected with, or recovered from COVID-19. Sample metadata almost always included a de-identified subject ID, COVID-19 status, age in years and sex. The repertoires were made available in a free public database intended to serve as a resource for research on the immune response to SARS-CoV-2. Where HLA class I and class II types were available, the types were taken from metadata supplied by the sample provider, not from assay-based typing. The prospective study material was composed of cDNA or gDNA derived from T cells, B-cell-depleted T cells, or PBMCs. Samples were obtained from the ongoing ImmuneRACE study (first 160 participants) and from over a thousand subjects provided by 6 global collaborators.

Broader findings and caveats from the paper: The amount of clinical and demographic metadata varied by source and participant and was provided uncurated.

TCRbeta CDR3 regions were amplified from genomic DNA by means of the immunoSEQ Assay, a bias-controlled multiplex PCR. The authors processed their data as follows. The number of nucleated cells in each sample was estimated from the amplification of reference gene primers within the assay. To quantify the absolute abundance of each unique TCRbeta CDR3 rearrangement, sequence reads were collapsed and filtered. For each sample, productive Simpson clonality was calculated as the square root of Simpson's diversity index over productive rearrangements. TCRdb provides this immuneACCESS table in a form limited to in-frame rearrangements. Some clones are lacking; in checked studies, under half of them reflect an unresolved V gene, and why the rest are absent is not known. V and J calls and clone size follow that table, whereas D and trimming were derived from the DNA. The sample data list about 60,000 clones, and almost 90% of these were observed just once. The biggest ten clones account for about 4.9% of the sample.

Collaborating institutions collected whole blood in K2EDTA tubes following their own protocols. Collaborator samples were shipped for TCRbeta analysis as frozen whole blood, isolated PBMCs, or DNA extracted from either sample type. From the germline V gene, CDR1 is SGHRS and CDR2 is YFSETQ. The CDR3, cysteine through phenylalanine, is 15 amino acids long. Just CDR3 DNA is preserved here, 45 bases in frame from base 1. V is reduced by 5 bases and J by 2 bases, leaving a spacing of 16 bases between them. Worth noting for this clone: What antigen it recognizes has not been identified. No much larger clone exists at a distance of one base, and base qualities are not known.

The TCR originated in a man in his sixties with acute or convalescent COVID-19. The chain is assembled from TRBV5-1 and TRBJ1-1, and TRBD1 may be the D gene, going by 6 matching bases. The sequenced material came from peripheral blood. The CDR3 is CASRFSVGANTEAFF. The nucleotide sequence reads TGCGCCAGCAGGTTCTCGGTGGGGGCAAACACTGAAGCTTTCTTT. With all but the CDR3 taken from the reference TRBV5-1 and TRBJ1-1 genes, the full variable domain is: KAGVTQTPRYLIKTRGQQVTLSCSPISGHRSVSWYQQTPGQGLQFLFEYFSETQRNKGNFPGRFSGRQFSNSRSEMNVSTLELGDSALYLCASRFSVGANTEAFFGQGTRLTVV.